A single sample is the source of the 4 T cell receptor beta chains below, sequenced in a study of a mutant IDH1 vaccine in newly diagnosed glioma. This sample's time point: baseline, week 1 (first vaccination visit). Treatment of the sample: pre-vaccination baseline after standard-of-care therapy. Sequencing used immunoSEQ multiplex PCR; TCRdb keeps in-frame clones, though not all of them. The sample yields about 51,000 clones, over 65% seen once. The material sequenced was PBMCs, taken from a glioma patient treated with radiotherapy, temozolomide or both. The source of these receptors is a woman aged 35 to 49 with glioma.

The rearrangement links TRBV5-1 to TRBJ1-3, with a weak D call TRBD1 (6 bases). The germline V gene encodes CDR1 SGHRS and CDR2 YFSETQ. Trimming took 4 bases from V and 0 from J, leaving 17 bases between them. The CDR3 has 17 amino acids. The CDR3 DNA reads TGCGCCAGCAGCCCCGGAGGGGGGACGGGCTCTGGAAACACCATATATTTT. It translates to CASSPGGGTGSGNTIYF.

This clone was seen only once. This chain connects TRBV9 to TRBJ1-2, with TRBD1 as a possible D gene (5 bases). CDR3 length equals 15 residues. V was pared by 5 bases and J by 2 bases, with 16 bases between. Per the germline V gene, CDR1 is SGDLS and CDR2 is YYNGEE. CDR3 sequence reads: CASRPRGEGNYGYTF. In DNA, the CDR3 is TGTGCCAGCAGACCTAGAGGGGAGGGGAACTATGGCTACACCTTC.

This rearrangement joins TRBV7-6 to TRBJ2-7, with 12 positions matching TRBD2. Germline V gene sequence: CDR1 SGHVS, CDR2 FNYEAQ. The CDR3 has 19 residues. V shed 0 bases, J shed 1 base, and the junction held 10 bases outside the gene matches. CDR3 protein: CASSLATSGGPGISYEQYF. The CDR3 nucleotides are TGTGCCAGCAGCTTAGCTACTAGCGGGGGGCCTGGGATTTCCTACGAGCAGTACTTC.

CDR3 residues: CASSLSGGTEAFF. In nucleotides, the CDR3 is TGTGCCAGCAGCTTATCGGGGGGGACTGAAGCTTTCTTT. V is TRBV7-9 and J is TRBJ1-1, with a possible D match to TRBD1 (5 bases). V lost 2 bases and J lost 5, with 9 bases in between. CDR3 size: 13 residues. Germline V gives CDR1 SEHNR, CDR2 FQNEAQ (reference sequence).